This entry features one TCR beta chain sequence. This clone was seen a single time. Its antigen specificity is not known. Nothing much larger sits one base from this clone, and base qualities are not available. TCRbeta CDR3 regions were amplified from genomic DNA using the immunoSEQ Assay, a bias-controlled multiplex PCR. The authors' pipeline ran thus. Within the assay, amplification of reference gene primers was used to estimate how many nucleated cells each sample contained. Sequence reads were collapsed and filtered to measure the absolute abundance of every unique TCRbeta CDR3 rearrangement. For each sample, productive Simpson clonality was calculated as the square root of Simpson's diversity index across productive rearrangements. TCRdb holds this immuneACCESS table with in-frame rearrangements only. Some clones are missing; in checked studies, unresolved V genes explain under half, and the rest has no known cause. That table furnishes V, J and clone size, whereas the DNA furnished D and trimming. Here the sample has some 250,000 clones; around 87% occur a single time. Together, the top ten hold about 2.9% of the sample.

This entry belongs to a study of blood T cell repertoires in COVID-19 (dated by TCRdb to 2020 to 2022). Concerning the study at large: The collaborator samples originated in the United States, Italy and Spain and spanned the acute and convalescent phases of COVID-19. The material from the prospective study consisted of cDNA or gDNA derived from T cells, B-cell-depleted T cells, or PBMCs. Subjects who had been exposed to COVID-19, were actively infected with it, or had recovered from it provided the deeply sampled blood TCRbeta repertoires that made up the dataset. A freely available public database, intended as a resource for researchers studying the immune response to SARS-CoV-2, is where the repertoires were released. The samples were drawn from two sources: the first 160 participants of the ongoing ImmuneRACE study, and 1,254 subjects contributed by 6 global collaborators. Sample metadata almost always included a de-identified subject ID, COVID-19 status, age in years and sex. HLA class I and class II types, where available, came from metadata supplied by the sample provider rather than from assay-based typing. Overall results and qualifications from the work: The quantity of clinical and demographic metadata differed by source and by participant and was supplied without curation.

A second Seattle source provided samples from volunteer blood donors who had recovered from COVID-19. Each collaborating institution followed its own protocols to collect whole blood in K2EDTA tubes. For TCRbeta analysis, collaborators shipped samples in one of three forms: frozen whole blood, isolated PBMCs, or DNA extracted from either of those sample types. Material for sequencing was peripheral blood. The sequence was collected from a young woman who had recovered from COVID-19.

The nucleotide sequence is given as TGTGCCAGCAGCGTAGACCCCGGGACAGAGGAGGGCTACACCTTC. Its coded protein is CASSVDPGTEEGYTF. The chain is assembled from TRBV9 and TRBJ1-2, and 7 bases in between align with TRBD1. Per the germline V gene, SGDLS is the CDR1 and YYNGEE is the CDR2. The CDR3 sequence holds 15 residues, the cysteine and phenylalanine included. Only CDR3 DNA is held: 45 bases, read in frame from base 1. Clipping removes 0 bases from V and 8 bases from J, with 10 as the unmatched junction base count.